This T cell receptor (beta chain) was profiled in a study of neurological immune-mediated disorders. Germline V CDR1 and CDR2: SGHVS, FQNEAQ. Trimming shortened V by 5 bases and J by 5 bases, and 20 bases separated the two germline ends. The CDR3 is 16 amino acids. This clonotype has more than one count but fewer than ten. Synthesis of cDNA used 5'RACE (with 10-nucleotide random UMIs). TCRdb reprocessed the 5' RACE reads via MiXCR and lists one record per CDR3 protein. The sample contains fewer than 80,000 distinct CDR3 sequences, under 5% of which appear only once. Sequenced sample: PBMCs. The chain recombines TRBV7-8 with TRBJ2-3; unclear D gene. This clonotype was sampled from a woman between 50 and 59 years old with multiple sclerosis. This CDR3 reads CASSQMASRTIDTQYF. The CDR3 DNA is TGTGCCAGCAGCCAAATGGCATCTCGCACTATAGATACGCAGTATTTT.